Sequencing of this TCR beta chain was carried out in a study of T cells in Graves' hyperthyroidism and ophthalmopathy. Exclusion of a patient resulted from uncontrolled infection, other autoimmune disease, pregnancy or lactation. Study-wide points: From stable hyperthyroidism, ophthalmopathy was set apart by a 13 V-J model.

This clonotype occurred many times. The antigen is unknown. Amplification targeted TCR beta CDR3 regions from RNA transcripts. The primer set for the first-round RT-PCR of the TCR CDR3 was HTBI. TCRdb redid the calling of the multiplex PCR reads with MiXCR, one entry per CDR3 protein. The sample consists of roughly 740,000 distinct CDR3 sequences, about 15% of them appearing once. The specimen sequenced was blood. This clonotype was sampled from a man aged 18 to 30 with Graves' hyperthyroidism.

For the CDR3, the DNA is TGCAGTGCTTCCTGGACGGGGGGGGAAGAGACCCAGTACTTC. Its protein product is CSASWTGGEETQYF. The J gene is TRBJ2-5, the V gene TRBV20-1; 8 nucleotides line up with TRBD2. This CDR3 comprises 14 residues. Germline V gene data show CDR1 as DFQATT and CDR2 as SNEGSKA (reference sequence). Losses at the gene ends were 5 bases for V and 3 bases for J; bases not matched to a gene: 8.